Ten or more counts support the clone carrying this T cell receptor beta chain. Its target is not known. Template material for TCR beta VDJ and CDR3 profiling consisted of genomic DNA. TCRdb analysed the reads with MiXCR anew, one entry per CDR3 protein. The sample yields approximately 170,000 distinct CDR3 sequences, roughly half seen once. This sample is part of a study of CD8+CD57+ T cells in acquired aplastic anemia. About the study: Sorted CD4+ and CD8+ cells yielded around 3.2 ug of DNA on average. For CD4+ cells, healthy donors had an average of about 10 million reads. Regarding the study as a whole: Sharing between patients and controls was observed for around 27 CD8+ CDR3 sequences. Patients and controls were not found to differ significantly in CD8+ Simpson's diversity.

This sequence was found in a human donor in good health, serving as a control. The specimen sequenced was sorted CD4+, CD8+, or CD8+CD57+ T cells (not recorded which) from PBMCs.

As DNA, the CDR3 is TGCGCCAGCAGCTTGAGGACAGGGTCGAACACTGAAGCTTTCTTT. It specifies CASSLRTGSNTEAFF. The chain couples TRBV5-1 to TRBJ1-1; TRBD1 matches 8 bases. V was pared by 1 base and J by 1 base, with 3 bases of the junction left unmatched. The V gene's germline CDR1 is SGHRS and CDR2 YFSETQ. This CDR3 is built from 15 residues.